This T cell receptor beta chain comes out of a study (dated by TCRdb to the mid-2010s). Background for the entire study: The study set out to test whether tumor-infiltrating Tregs in breast cancer get recruited from blood Tregs or are instead converted in situ from other CD4+ T cell subsets. What the authors observed across the whole study: Tumor memory CD4+ T cell TCR gene usage clustered with blood and lymph node memory CD4+ cells and lymph node naive CD4+ cells. The greatest overlap of tumor-infiltrating Treg TCR alpha and beta sequences was with tumor naive CD4+ T cells, followed next by blood naive CD4+ T cells. The validation in the larger cohort was limited to a single TCR beta V-J rearrangement instead of whole repertoires.

Amplification of full-length TCR variable regions was done by 5' RACE PCR using constant-region reverse primers, and this step was followed by semi-nested PCR with Nested Universal Primer A. The ReliaPrep RNA Cell Miniprep System was used to extract total RNA, which was then reverse transcribed into 5'RACE-ready cDNA with the SMARTer RACE 5'/3' Kit. An Illumina MiSeq was used to sequence the full-length TCR alpha and beta libraries, which had been barcoded with multiplex adaptors. Processing in the source paper ran as follows. For each of nine subset-tissue groups, sequencing data from the five patients were pooled, and the groups were compared by unsupervised clustering of TCR gene usage. The Morisita-Horn index, with shared sequences weighted by their contribution to each repertoire, was used to calculate repertoire similarity. The public sequencing data were trimmed at Q25 with fastp and processed into clonotypes with MiXCR by TCRdb, which kept only in-frame beta chains. For every CDR3 protein sequence, its rows merge into one entry that carries the most common genes and DNA. The V and J calls were determined by TCRdb, not by the authors. Within this sample are 20,000 to 25,000 distinct CDR3 sequences, with roughly 29% of them counted one time only. The top ten clones comprise 2.2% of the sample.

The Miltenyi Naive CD4+ T Cell Isolation kit was used to purify naive CD4+ T cells, and CD25 microbeads were used to remove Tregs. Tregs, naive and memory CD4+ T cells from tumor, blood and ipsilateral draining lymph nodes of a handful of breast cancer patients underwent full-length TCR alpha and beta sequencing. Tumor tissue and lymph nodes obtained by ipsilateral axillary dissection were perfused with PBS, cut into small pieces and digested using collagenase I and hyaluronidase. A purity exceeding 90% was confirmed by FACS for the sorted cell populations. This clonotype has at least ten counts. What this receptor recognizes is not known. Base qualities are not at hand, and no much larger clone is one base apart. CDR1 and CDR2, per the germline V gene (reference sequence), are MNHEY and SMNVEV. Inclusive of the bounding cysteine and phenylalanine, the CDR3 is 13 residues long. Kept here is only the CDR3 DNA, which spans 39 bases and is read in frame from base 1. Cut back by 5 bases and 1 base, the V and J ends lie 8 bases apart.

Sequencing was done on a sample of tumor-infiltrating naive CD4+ T cells sorted from the breast tumor. The cell subset or site label of this sample denotes: naive CD4+ T cells, CD4+CD45RA+CD25-. The rearrangement joined TRBV27 to TRBJ1-1; TRBD1 could be the D gene, as 5 bases match. This TCR came from a female donor with breast cancer. The nucleotides are TGTGCCAGCAGTGACAGAGAGAACACTGAAGCTTTCTTT. This yields the protein CASSDRENTEAFF.